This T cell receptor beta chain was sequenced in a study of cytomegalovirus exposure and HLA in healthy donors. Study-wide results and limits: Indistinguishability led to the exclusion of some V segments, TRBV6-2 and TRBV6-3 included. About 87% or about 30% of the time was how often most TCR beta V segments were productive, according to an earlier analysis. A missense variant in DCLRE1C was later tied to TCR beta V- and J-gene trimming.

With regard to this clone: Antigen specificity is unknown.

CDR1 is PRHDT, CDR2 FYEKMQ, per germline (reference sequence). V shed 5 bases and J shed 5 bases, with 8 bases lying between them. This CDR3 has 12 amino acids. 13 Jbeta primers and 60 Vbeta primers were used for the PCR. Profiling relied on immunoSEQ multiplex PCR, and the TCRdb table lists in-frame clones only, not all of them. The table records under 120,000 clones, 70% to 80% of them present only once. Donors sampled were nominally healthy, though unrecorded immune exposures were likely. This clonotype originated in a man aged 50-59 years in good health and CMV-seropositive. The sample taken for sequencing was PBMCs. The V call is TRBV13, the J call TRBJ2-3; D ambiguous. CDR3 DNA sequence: TGTGCCAGCAGCCAGACGGGAGATACGCAGTATTTT. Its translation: CASSQTGDTQYF.